This entry features one TCR beta chain sequence. Its antigen remains unidentified. This sample is drawn from a study of blood T cells in healthy people across ages. For the second PCR, which ran for roughly 7 to 11 cycles, a sample-barcoded 5' primer and a J-beta primer mix were used. CDR3-containing paired-end reads numbering at least 2.5 million came from each sample. TCRdb reanalysed the 5' RACE reads using MiXCR and keeps one entry per CDR3 protein. The sample carries 850,000 to 1,100,000 distinct CDR3 sequences, 35% to 45% recorded once. Study results and limitations: Relative to aged donors, long-lived donors carried more naive CD4+ cells and displayed higher diversity.

The CDR3 is 13 amino acids. Germline V gene sequence: CDR1 LGHNA, CDR2 YSLEER. Trimming pared 6 bases from V and 4 bases from J, leaving 12 bases between. The clonotype was recovered from a man aged 18 to 35 in good health. The specimen sequenced was blood. The chain is built from TRBV4-3 and TRBJ1-1; the D gene is possibly TRBD1 (5 bases). CDR3 bases: TGCGCCAGCAGTTTCAGGGCTGTCACTGAAGCTTTCTTT. Its protein product is CASSFRAVTEAFF.